This record concerns one T cell receptor beta chain sequence. No antigen is known for it. The data were obtained in a study of T cell responses to AZD1222 COVID-19 vaccine. Notes on the study in general: Most donors were white British, females outnumbered males, and clonal diversity was possibly underestimated.

Repertoires were generated with immunoSEQ multiplex PCR, while TCRdb's copy carries only in-frame clones and drops some. This sample has about 98,000 clones, with around 90% found just once. The CDR3 totals 13 residues. The V end lost 1 base, the J end lost 5 bases, and 5 bases lay between the germline ends. Per the germline V gene, CDR1 is MGHRA and CDR2 is YSYEKL. The sequencing used peripheral blood, collected on day 0 of AZD1222 vaccination. The clonotype originates from an adult in good health. The chain is built from TRBV4-1 and TRBJ1-4; D gene uncertain. The CDR3 coding sequence is TGCGCCAGCAGCCAAGGGCCCAATGAAAAACTGTTTTTT. Translated: CASSQGPNEKLFF.